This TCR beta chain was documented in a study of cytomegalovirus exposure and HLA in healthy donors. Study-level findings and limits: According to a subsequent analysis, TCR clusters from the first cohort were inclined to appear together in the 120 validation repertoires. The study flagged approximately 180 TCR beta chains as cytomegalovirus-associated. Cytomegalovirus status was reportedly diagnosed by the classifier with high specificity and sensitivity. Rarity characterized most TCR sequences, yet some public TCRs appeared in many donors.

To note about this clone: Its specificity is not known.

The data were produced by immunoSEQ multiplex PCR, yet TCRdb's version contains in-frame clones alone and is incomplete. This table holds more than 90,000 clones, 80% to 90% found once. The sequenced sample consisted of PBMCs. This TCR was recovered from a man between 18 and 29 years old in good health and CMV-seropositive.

CDR3 amino acids: CASSLRGYNYGYTF. CDR3 nucleotide sequence: TGTGCCAGCAGCTTACGGGGTTACAACTATGGCTACACCTTC. V is TRBV13 and J is TRBJ1-2, with unresolved D. V was trimmed by 2 bases and J by 2 bases, leaving 9 bases between them. Looked up from germline, CDR1 is PRHDT and CDR2 is FYEKMQ (reference sequence). The CDR3 is 14 amino acids.